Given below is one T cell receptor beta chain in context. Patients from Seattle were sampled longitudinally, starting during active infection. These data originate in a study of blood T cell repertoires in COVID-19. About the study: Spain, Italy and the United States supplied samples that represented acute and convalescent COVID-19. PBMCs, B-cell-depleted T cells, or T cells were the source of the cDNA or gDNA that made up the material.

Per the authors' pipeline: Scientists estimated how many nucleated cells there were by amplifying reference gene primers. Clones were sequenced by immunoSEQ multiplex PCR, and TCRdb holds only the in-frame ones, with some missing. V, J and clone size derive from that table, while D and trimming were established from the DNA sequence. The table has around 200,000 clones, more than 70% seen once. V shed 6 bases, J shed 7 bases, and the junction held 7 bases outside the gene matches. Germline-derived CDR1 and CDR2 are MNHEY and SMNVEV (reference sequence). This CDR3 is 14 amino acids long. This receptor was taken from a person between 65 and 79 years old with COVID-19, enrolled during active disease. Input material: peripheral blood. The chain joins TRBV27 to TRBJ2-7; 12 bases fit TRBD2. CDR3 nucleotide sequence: TGTGCCAGCAGGGGTGACCTAGCGGGGGGGGAGCAGTACTTC. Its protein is CASRGDLAGGEQYF.